This T cell receptor (beta chain) was identified in a study of blood T cell repertoires in COVID-19. Overall study: There were acute and convalescent COVID-19 samples, and they came from the United States, Italy and Spain.

The authors' processing: Estimated nucleated cell counts came from reference gene primer amplification. TCRdb's table, derived via immunoSEQ multiplex PCR, lists solely in-frame clones and lacks some. V, J and clone size derive from that table, while D and trimming were established from the DNA sequence. The data show 160,000 or so clones, with 75% to 85% seen just once and more than 6.5% held by the top ten. The CDR3 spans 15 residues. V shed 4 bases and J 5 bases; nucleotides not matched to a gene: 10. Germline V lookup: CDR1 KGHSH, CDR2 LQKENI. This receptor was identified in a woman aged 55-69 years with COVID-19, enrolled during active disease. The specimen was peripheral blood. The chain joins TRBV18 to TRBJ2-7; TRBD2 agrees at 8 bases. CDR3 sequence reads: CASSLERESAHEQYF. In DNA form, the CDR3 reads TGTGCCAGCTCACTCGAGCGGGAGTCAGCCCACGAGCAGTACTTC.